A single sample gave rise to the 17 T cell receptor beta chains below, sequenced in a study of cytomegalovirus exposure and HLA in healthy donors. A multiplex PCR was run with 60 Vbeta primers and 13 Jbeta primers. Here immunoSEQ multiplex PCR was the method, and the copy in TCRdb shows in-frame clones only, minus some. Of under 150,000 clones listed, approximately 87% are singletons. Sequencing used PBMCs. All receptors come from a woman in her 30s in good health and CMV-seronegative.

The chain couples TRBV7-8 to TRBJ2-7; D call uncertain. Germline V CDR1 and CDR2: SGHVS, FQNEAQ. V was pared by 2 bases and J by 2 bases, with 7 bases between. The CDR3 is 13 residues long. The CDR3, as DNA: TGTGCCAGCAGCTTAAACAGAGCCTACGAGCAGTACTTC. Translated: CASSLNRAYEQYF.

The chain employs TRBV7-9 and TRBJ1-4, with D possibly being TRBD1 (5 bases). The length of the CDR3 is 16 residues. Trimming removed 3 bases at V and 7 bases at J, with 18 bases between. The germline V gene has CDR1 SEHNR and CDR2 FQNEAQ (reference sequence). The CDR3 nucleotides read TGTGCCAGCAGCTTCGAATTTTCGGGGGGGAGTGAAAAACTGTTTTTT. Translating it yields CASSFEFSGGSEKLFF.

The V gene is TRBV28, the J gene TRBJ2-5; D unclear. Germline V lookup: CDR1 MDHEN, CDR2 SYDVKM. Between the trimmed V and J ends, which lost 3 bases and 4 bases, there was a span of 12 bases. The CDR3 spans 14 residues. The CDR3 spells CASSFPQILETQYF. The CDR3 bases are TGTGCCAGCAGTTTTCCACAGATTTTAGAGACCCAGTACTTC.

The rearrangement uses TRBV7-6 and TRBJ1-2; unclear D gene. The CDR3 loop spans 14 amino acids. V was shortened by 1 base and J by 7 bases, with 13 bases between the two germline ends. Germline-derived CDR1 and CDR2 are SGHVS and FNYEAQ. The CDR3 reads CASSLGRESGGYTF. The CDR3 DNA reads TGTGCCAGCAGCTTAGGGAGGGAGTCAGGTGGCTACACCTTC.

The chain links TRBV19 to TRBJ2-3; 11 nucleotides align to TRBD2. The CDR3 totals 15 residues. Per germline, CDR1 LNHDA and CDR2 SQIVND (reference sequence). The J segment lost 4 bases and the V segment lost 4 bases, leaving 4 bases of the junction unmatched. CDR3 amino acids: CASSTLAGEADTQYF. CDR3 coding DNA: TGTGCCAGTAGTACACTAGCGGGAGAGGCAGATACGCAGTATTTT.

This chain links TRBV10-3 with TRBJ2-3; D may be TRBD2 (6 bases). The V and J ends lost 0 bases and 3 bases respectively, with 7 bases between them. The CDR3 runs 14 residues. Germline V gene data show CDR1 as ENHRY and CDR2 as SYGVKD. The CDR3, as DNA: TGTGCCATCAGTGAGTCGGGGAGGACAGATACGCAGTATTTT. Translation: CAISESGRTDTQYF.

Comments on this clone: An end of the junction differs from the germline gene, which may be a read error. This rearrangement joins TRBV20-1 to TRBJ1-1, with 8 bases aligning to TRBD1. From germline, CDR1 is DFQATT and CDR2 SNEGSKA (reference sequence). The CDR3 extends over 11 amino acids. The DNA for the CDR3 is TGCAGTGCTACTCAGGGGGCGGGACGGATCTTT. Translation: CSATQGAGRIF.

This clone has only a few counts. V usage is TRBV6-1 and J usage is TRBJ1-4; 9 nucleotides align to TRBD1. With 5 bases clipped from V and 5 bases from J, the junction kept 6 bases outside the gene matches. This CDR3 is 15 amino acids long. Looked up from germline, CDR1 is MNHNS and CDR2 is SASEGT. The CDR3 region has the DNA TGTGCCAGCAGTTTGGGACAGGGCCTAAATGAAAAACTGTTTTTT. This sequence encodes CASSLGQGLNEKLFF.

This clone was detected only once. The chain couples TRBV7-9 to TRBJ2-7; 10 bases fit TRBD1. Germline V lookup: CDR1 SEHNR, CDR2 FQNEAQ (reference sequence). J lost 1 base, V lost 4 bases, and 1 base had no gene match. This CDR3 is built from 14 residues. CDR3 region: CASSWDRGSYEQYF. CDR3 nucleotides: TGTGCCAGCAGCTGGGACAGGGGATCCTACGAGCAGTACTTC.

With respect to this clone: At one end the junction does not follow the germline gene, possibly because of a read error. The CDR3 region is CASSPLMGGGSDF. DNA of the CDR3: TGTGCCAGCAGCCCCCTTATGGGGGGGGGTTCGGACTTC. The chain combines TRBV7-6 with TRBJ2-7, with TRBD2 matching over 7 bases. The CDR3 spans 13 residues. CDR1 and CDR2 from the germline V gene are SGHVS and FNYEAQ.

The chain links TRBV19 to TRBJ1-5, with 10 bases matching TRBD1. CDR1 is LNHDA and CDR2 is SQIVND in the germline V gene (reference sequence). This CDR3 has 15 amino acids. The J segment lost 6 bases and the V segment lost 5 bases, leaving 7 bases of the junction unmatched. The CDR3 protein is CASSSPGTGVQPQHF. In DNA, the CDR3 is TGTGCCAGTAGTTCACCCGGGACAGGGGTTCAGCCCCAGCATTTT. The full variable domain, its missing parts supplied by reference TRBV19 and TRBJ1-5, is DGGITQSPKYLFRKEGQNVTLSCEQNLNHDAMYWYRQDPGQGLRLIYYSQIVNDFQKGDIAEGYSVSREKKESFPLTVTSAQKNPTAFYLCASSSPGTGVQPQHFGDGTRLSIL.

The chain has TRBV6-4 and TRBJ1-1; TRBD1 matches at 7 bases. With 0 bases clipped from V and 5 bases from J, the junction kept 9 bases outside the gene matches. Germline V gene lookup returns CDR1 MRHNA and CDR2 SNTAGT. CDR3 length: 16 residues. DNA for the CDR3: TGTGCCAGCAGTGACTCGGCGAAACAGGGGTGGACTGAAGCTTTCTTT. Translating gives CASSDSAKQGWTEAFF.

The sample holds one count of this clone. This sequence joins TRBV7-2 and TRBJ1-6; 10 bases fit TRBD1. In germline, CDR1 is SGHTA, CDR2 FQGNSA. The trim removed 5 bases at V and 6 bases at J, leaving 7 bases unmatched. This CDR3 contains 16 residues. CDR3 coding DNA: TGTGCCAGCAGCGCCCGGGACAGGGGCTCTAATTCACCCCTCCACTTT. This gives the protein CASSARDRGSNSPLHF.

J is TRBJ1-4 and V is TRBV5-4, with 7 bases fitting TRBD1. J lost 5 bases, V lost 1 base, and 5 bases had no gene match. In germline, CDR1 is SGHNT, CDR2 YYREEE (reference sequence). This CDR3 contains 15 residues. The CDR3 protein is CASSLSTGINEKLFF. The CDR3 region has the DNA TGTGCCAGCAGCTTGTCGACAGGGATAAATGAAAAACTGTTTTTT.

The CDR3 region is CASSPGQTSLNYGYTF. The DNA of the CDR3 is TGTGCCAGCAGCCCGGGACAGACGAGCCTAAACTATGGCTACACCTTC. V is TRBV2 and J is TRBJ1-2; 7 bases are a match to TRBD1. The CDR3 sequence is 16 residues long. Germline lookup yields CDR1 SNHLY and CDR2 FYNNEI. Trimming cost V 6 bases and J 2 bases; bases outside gene matches: 12.

The chain couples TRBV9 to TRBJ1-1; no clear D gene. Per germline, CDR1 SGDLS and CDR2 YYNGEE. The CDR3 has 14 amino acids. The V and J ends lost 3 bases and 1 base respectively, with 10 bases between them. CDR3 sequence (DNA): TGTGCCAGCAGCGATGACGGGTGGAACACTGAAGCTTTCTTT. It encodes CASSDDGWNTEAFF.

The chain couples TRBV9 to TRBJ2-3; TRBD2 aligns across 12 bases. Trimming removed 6 bases from V and 5 bases from J; junction bases left unmatched: 7. Germline lookup yields CDR1 SGDLS and CDR2 YYNGEE. The CDR3 is 15 residues long. CDR3 protein: CASTLAGGPEDTQYF. The CDR3, as DNA: TGTGCCAGCACCCTAGCGGGGGGGCCGGAAGATACGCAGTATTTT.